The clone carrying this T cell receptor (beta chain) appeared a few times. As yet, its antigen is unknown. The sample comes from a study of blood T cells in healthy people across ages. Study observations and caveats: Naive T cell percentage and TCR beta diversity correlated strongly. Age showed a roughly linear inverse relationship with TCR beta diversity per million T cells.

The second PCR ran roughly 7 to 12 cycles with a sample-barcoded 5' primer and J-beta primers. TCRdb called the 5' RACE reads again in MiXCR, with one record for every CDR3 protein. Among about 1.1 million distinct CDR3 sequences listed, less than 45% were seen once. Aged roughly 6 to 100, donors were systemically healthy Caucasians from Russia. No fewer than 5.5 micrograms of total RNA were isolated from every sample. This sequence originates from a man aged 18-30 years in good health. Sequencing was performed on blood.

The CDR3 loop is CASSQDWTGANQPQHF. Written as DNA, the CDR3 is TGCGCCAGCAGCCAAGATTGGACAGGGGCCAATCAGCCCCAGCATTTT. V gene TRBV4-3 combines with J gene TRBJ1-5; 9 bases match TRBD1. V lost 0 bases and J lost 3; bases outside the gene matches: 3. This CDR3 region has 16 residues. CDR1 is LGHNA, CDR2 YSLEER, per germline.